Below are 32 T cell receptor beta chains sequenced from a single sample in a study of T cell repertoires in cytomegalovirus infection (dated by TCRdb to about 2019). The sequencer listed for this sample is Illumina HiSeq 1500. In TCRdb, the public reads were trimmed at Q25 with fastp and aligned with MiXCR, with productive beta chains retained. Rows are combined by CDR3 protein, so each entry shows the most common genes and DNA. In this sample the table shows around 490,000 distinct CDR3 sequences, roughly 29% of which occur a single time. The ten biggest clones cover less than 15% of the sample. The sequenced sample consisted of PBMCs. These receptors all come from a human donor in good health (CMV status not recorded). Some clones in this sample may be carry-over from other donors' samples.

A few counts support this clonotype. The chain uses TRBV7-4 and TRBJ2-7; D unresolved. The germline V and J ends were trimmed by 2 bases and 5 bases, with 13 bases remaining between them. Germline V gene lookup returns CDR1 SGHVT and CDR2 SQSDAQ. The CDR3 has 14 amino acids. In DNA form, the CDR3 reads TGTGCCAGCAGCTTATCTGGGGTCGGAAACGAGCAGTACGTC. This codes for CASSLSGVGNEQYV.

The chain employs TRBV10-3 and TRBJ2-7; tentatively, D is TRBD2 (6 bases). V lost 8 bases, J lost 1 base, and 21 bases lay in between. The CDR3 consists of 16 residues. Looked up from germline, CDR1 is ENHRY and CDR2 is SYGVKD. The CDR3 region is CAISDADSGGSYEQYF. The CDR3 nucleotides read TGTGCCATCTCTGACGCGGACTCTGGGGGGTCCTACGAGCAGTACTTC.

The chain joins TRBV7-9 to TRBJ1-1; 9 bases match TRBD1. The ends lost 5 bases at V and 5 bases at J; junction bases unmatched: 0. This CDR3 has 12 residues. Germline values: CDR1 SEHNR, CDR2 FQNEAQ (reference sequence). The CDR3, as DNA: TGTGCCAGCAGCGGACAGGGGACTGAAGCTTTCTTT. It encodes CASSGQGTEAFF.

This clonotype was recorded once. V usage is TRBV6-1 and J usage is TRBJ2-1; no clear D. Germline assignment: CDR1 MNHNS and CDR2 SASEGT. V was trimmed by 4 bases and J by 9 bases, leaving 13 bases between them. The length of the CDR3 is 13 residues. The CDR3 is CASSALAHGEQFF. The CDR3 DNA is TGTGCCAGCAGTGCGCTCGCGCACGGTGAGCAGTTCTTC.

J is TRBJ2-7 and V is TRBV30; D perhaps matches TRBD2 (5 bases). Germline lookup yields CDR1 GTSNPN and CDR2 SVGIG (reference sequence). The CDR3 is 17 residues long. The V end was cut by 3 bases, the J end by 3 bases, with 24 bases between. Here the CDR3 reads CAWSPPPPSGYSYEQYF. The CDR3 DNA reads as TGTGCCTGGAGCCCCCCCCCCCCCAGCGGCTATAGCTACGAGCAGTACTTC. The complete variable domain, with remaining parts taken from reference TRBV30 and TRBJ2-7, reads SQTIHQWPATLVQPVGSPLSLECTVEGTSNPNLYWYRQAAGRGLQLLFYSVGIGQISSEVPQNLSASRPQDRQFILSSKKLLLSDSGFYLCAWSPPPPSGYSYEQYFGPGTRLTVT.

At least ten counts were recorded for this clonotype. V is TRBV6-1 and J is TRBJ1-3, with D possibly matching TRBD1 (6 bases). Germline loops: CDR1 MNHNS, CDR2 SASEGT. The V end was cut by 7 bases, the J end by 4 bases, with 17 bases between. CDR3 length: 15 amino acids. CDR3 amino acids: CASNIQGLHGNTIYF. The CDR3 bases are TGTGCCAGCAATATACAGGGTTTGCACGGAAACACCATATATTTT.

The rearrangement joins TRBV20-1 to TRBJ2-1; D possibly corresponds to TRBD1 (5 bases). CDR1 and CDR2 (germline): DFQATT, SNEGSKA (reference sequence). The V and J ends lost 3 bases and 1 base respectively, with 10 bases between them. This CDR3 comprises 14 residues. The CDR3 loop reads CSASGAVSYNEQFF. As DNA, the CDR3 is TGCAGTGCTAGTGGGGCGGTATCCTACAATGAGCAGTTCTTC.

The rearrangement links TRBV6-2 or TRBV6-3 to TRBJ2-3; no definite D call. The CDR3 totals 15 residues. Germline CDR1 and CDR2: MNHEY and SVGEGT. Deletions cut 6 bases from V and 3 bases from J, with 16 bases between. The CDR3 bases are TGTGCCAGCAGCCCCCTGAAGCTCTGGACAGATACGCAGTATTTT. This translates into CASSPLKLWTDTQYF.

The CDR3 is CASSQDGAYNQPQHF. CDR3 DNA: TGCGCCAGCAGCCAAGACGGGGCGTACAATCAGCCCCAGCATTTT. The chain recombines TRBV4-3 with TRBJ1-5; possibly TRBD1 for D (5 bases). The CDR3 loop spans 15 amino acids. Deletions cut 0 bases from V and 3 bases from J, with 9 bases between. Germline assignment: CDR1 LGHNA and CDR2 YSLEER.

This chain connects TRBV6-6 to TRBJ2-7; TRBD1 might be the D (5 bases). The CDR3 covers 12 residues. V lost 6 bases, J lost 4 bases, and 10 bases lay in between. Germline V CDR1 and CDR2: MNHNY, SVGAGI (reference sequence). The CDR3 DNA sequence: TGTGCCAGCAGCACGCAGGGTTACGAGCAGTACTTC. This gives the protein CASSTQGYEQYF.

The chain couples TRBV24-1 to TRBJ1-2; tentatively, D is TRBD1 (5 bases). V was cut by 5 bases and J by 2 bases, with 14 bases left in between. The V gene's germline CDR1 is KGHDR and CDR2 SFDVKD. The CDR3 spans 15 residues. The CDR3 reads CATSAATEANYGYTF. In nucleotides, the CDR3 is TGTGCCACCAGTGCTGCGACAGAAGCAAACTATGGCTACACCTTC.

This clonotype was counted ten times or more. CDR3 in DNA: TGTGCCAGCAGCCCCCGAGGGGCCTACAATGAGCAGTTCTTC. It yields the protein CASSPRGAYNEQFF. The chain employs TRBV7-9 and TRBJ2-1; the D gene could be TRBD1 or TRBD2 (5 bases each). Deletions cut 5 bases from V and 2 bases from J, with 10 bases between. In germline, CDR1 is SEHNR, CDR2 FQNEAQ (reference sequence). The CDR3 length is 14 residues.

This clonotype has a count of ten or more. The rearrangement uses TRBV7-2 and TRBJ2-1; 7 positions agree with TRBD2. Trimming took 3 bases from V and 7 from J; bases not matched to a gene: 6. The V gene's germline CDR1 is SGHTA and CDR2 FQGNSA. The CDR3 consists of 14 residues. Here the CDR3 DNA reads TGTGCCAGCAGCTTTGCCGGAGCGGGGAATGAGCAGTTCTTC. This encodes CASSFAGAGNEQFF. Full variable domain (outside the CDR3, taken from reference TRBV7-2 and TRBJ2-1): GAGVSQSPSNKVTEKGKDVELRCDPISGHTALYWYRQSLGQGLEFLIYFQGNSAPDKSGLPSDRFSAERTGGSVSTLTIQRTQQEDSAVYLCASSFAGAGNEQFFGPGTRLTVL.

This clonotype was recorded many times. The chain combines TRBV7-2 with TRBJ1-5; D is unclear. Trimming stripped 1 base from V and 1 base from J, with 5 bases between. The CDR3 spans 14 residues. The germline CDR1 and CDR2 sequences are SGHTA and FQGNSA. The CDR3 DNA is TGTGCCAGCAGCTTAGGAGTCAGCAATCAGCCCCAGCATTTT. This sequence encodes CASSLGVSNQPQHF. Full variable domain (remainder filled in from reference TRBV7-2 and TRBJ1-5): GAGVSQSPSNKVTEKGKDVELRCDPISGHTALYWYRQSLGQGLEFLIYFQGNSAPDKSGLPSDRFSAERTGGSVSTLTIQRTQQEDSAVYLCASSLGVSNQPQHFGDGTRLSIL.

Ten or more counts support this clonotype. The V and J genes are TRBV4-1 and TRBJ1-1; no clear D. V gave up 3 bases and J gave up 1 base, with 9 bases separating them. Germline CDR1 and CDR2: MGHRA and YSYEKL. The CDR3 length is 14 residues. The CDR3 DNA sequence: TGCGCCAGCAGCCACGTAGGCGAGAACACTGAAGCTTTCTTT. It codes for CASSHVGENTEAFF.

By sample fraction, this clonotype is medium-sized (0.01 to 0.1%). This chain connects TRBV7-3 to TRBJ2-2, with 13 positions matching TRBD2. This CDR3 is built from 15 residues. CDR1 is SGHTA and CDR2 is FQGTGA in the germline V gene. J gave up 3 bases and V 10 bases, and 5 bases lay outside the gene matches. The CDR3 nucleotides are TGTGCCACCCAACTAGCGGGAGGGCACACCGGGGAGCTGTTTTTT. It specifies CATQLAGGHTGELFF.

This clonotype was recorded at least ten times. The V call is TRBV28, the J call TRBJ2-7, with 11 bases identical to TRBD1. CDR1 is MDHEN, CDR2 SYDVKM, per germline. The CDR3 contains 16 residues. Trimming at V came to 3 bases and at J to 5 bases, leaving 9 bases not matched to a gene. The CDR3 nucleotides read TGTGCCAGCAGTTTGGGACAGGGGGTTTGGGTGGACGAGCAGTACTTC. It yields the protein CASSLGQGVWVDEQYF.

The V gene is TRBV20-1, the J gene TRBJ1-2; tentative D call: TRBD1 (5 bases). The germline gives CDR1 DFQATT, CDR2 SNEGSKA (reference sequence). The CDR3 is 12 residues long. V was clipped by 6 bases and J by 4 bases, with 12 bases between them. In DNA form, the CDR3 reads TGCAGTGCCCCCAGGGAGCCCTATGGCTACACCTTC. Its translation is CSAPREPYGYTF.

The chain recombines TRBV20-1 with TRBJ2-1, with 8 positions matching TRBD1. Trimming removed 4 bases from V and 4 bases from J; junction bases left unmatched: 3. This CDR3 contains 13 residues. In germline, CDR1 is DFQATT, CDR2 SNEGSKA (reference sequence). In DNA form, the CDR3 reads TGCAGTGCTACAGGGGGCGATTACAATGAGCAGTTCTTC. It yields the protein CSATGGDYNEQFF.

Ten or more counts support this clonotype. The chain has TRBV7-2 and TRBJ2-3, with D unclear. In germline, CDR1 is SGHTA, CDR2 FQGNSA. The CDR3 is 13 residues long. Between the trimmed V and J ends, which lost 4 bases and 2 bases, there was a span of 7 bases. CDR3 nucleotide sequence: TGTGCCAGCAGCTCACCTAACACAGATACGCAGTATTTT. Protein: CASSSPNTDTQYF.

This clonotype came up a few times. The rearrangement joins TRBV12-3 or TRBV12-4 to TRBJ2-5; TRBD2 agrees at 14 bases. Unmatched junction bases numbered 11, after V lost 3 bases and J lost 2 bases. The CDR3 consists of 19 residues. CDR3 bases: TGTGCCAGCAGTTTGACCTTTGGGACTAGCGGGGGTAGACAAGAGACCCAGTACTTC. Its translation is CASSLTFGTSGGRQETQYF.

This CDR3 is CATASGRVNEQFF. For the CDR3, the DNA is TGTGCCACCGCTAGCGGGAGGGTTAATGAGCAGTTCTTC. The chain employs TRBV2 and TRBJ2-1, with 12 bases identical to TRBD2. The V and J ends lost 10 bases and 7 bases, in that order; junction bases with no gene match: 5. Germline CDR1 and CDR2: SNHLY and FYNNEI. The CDR3 is 13 residues long.

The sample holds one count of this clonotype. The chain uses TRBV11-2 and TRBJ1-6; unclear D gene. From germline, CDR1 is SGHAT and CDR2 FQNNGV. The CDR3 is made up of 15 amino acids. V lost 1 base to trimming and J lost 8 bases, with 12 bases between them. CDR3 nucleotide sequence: TGTGCCAGCAGCTTAGTCGCCAGCCGAGATTCACCCCTCCACTTT. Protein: CASSLVASRDSPLHF.

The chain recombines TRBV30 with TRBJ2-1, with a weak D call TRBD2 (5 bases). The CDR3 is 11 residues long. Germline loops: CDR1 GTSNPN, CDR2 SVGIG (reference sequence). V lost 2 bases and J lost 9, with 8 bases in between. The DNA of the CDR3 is TGTGCCTGGAGTTCGGGGTTTGAGCAGTTCTTC. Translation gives CAWSSGFEQFF.

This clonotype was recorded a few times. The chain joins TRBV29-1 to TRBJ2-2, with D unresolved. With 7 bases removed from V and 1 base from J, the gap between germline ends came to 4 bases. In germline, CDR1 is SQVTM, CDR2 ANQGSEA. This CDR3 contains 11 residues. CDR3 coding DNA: TGCAGCGCCGTGAACACCGGGGAGCTGTTTTTT. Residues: CSAVNTGELFF.

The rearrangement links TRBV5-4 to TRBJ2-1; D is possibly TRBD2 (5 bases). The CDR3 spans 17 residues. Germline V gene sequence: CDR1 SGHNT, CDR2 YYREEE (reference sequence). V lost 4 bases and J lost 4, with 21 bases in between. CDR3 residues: CASSTARAGGAYNEQFF. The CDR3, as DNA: TGTGCCAGCAGCACCGCCCGGGCCGGAGGCGCTTACAATGAGCAGTTCTTC.

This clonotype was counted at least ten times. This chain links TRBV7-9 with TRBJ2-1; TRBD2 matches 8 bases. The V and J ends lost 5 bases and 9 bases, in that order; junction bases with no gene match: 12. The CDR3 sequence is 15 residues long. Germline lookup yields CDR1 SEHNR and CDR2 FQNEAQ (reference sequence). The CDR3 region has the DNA TGTGCCAGCAGCCAAAAGGGACTAGTCTTGGCTGAGCAGTTCTTC. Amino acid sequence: CASSQKGLVLAEQFF.

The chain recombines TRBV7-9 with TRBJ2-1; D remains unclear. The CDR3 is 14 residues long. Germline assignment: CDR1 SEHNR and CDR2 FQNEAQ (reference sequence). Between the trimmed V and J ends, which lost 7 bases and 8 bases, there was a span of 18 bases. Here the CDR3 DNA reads TGTGCCAGCACCCTTATCGGGCCACTCCATGAGCAGTTCTTC. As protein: CASTLIGPLHEQFF.

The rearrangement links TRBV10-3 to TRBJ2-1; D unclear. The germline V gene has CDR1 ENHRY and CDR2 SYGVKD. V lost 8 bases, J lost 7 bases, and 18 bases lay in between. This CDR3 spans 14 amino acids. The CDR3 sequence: CAIGRDSMGNEQFF. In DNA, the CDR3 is TGTGCCATCGGCCGAGACTCCATGGGGAATGAGCAGTTCTTC.

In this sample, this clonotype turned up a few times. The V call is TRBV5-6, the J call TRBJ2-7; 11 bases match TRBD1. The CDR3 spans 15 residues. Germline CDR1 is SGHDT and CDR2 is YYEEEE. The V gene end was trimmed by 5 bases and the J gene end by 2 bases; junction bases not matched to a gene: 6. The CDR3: CASRLGQGATYEQYV. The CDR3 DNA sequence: TGTGCCAGCAGACTCGGACAGGGGGCCACCTACGAGCAGTACGTC.

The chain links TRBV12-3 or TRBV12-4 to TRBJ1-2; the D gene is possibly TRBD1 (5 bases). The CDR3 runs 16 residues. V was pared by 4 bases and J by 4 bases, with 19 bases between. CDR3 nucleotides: TGTGCCAGCAGTTCTTACCCATGGACCGGGGCCTATGGCTACACCTTC. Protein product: CASSSYPWTGAYGYTF.

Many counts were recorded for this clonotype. CDR3 loop: CASKKAGARYEQFF. DNA of the CDR3: TGTGCCAGTAAGAAGGCAGGGGCTAGGTATGAGCAGTTCTTC. The V gene is TRBV19, the J gene TRBJ2-1, with D maybe TRBD1 (6 bases). The CDR3 is 14 residues long. CDR1 and CDR2 (germline): LNHDA, SQIVND (reference sequence). Deletions cut 7 bases from V and 8 bases from J, with 18 bases between.